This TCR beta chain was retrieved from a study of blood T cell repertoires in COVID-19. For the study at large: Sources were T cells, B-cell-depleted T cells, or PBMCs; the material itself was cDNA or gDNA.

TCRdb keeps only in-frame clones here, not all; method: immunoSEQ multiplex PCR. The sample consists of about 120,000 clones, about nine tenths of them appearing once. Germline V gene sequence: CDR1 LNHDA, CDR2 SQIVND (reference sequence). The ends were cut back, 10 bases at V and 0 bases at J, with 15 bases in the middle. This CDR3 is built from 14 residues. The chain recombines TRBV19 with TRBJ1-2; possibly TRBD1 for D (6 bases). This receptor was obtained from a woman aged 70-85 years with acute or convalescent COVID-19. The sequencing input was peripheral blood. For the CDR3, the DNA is TGTGCCACAACTCAACAGGGAACTAACTATGGCTACACCTTC. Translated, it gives CATTQQGTNYGYTF.